This TCR beta chain was captured in a study of blood T cell repertoires in COVID-19 (dated by TCRdb to the early 2020s). With respect to the entire study: The collaborator samples originated in the United States, Italy and Spain and spanned the acute and convalescent phases of COVID-19. The material from the prospective study consisted of cDNA or gDNA derived from T cells, B-cell-depleted T cells, or PBMCs. Deeply sampled blood TCRbeta repertoires from subjects exposed to, actively infected with, or recovered from COVID-19 were included in the dataset. The repertoires were released in a freely available public database intended as a resource for research on the immune response to SARS-CoV-2. The samples were drawn from the first 160 participants of the ongoing ImmuneRACE study and from roughly 1,300 subjects provided by 6 global collaborators. Sample metadata almost always included a de-identified subject ID, COVID-19 status, age in years and sex. Where HLA class I and class II types were available, the types were taken from metadata supplied by the sample provider, not from assay-based typing. Overall results and qualifications from the work: How much clinical and demographic metadata was included differed by source and by participant, and the metadata was provided uncurated.

Turning to this clone: The antigen it recognizes is unknown. It has no much larger one-base neighbor in the sample; base qualities were not kept.

The germline V gene sets CDR1 to SGHRS and CDR2 to YFSETQ. V and J lose 0 bases and 0 bases, and a span of 11 bases separates them. The CDR3 spans 16 residues, from the cysteine through the phenylalanine. Kept here is only the CDR3 DNA, which spans 48 bases and is read in frame from base 1. Collaborating institutions collected whole blood in K2EDTA tubes following their own protocols. For TCRbeta analysis, collaborator samples were shipped as frozen whole blood, as isolated PBMCs, or as DNA extracted from either sample type. The immunoSEQ Assay, a bias-controlled multiplex PCR, was used to amplify TCRbeta CDR3 regions from genomic DNA. The paper's data handling went like this. The number of nucleated cells in each sample was estimated from the amplification of reference gene primers within the assay. To quantify the absolute abundance of each unique TCRbeta CDR3 rearrangement, sequence reads were collapsed and filtered. For each sample, productive Simpson clonality was calculated as the square root of Simpson's diversity index across productive rearrangements. Drawn from immuneACCESS, this table holds only the in-frame rearrangements with V and J called that TCRdb kept. Clones are partly lost; checked studies trace under half to an unresolved V gene and leave the rest unexplained. The DNA was the basis for D and trimming; V, J and clone size are from that table. Here the sample has more than 150,000 clones; roughly 90% occur a single time. 2.5% to 3% of the sample goes to the ten largest clones.

The receptor's source is a man aged 55-75 years with acute or convalescent COVID-19. The sample comprised peripheral blood. The rearrangement joined TRBV5-1 to TRBJ2-3; the D gene is perhaps TRBD2, from 5 matching bases. The CDR3 reads as follows: CASSLVGSSSTDTQYF. The nucleotide sequence reads TGCGCCAGCAGCTTGGTGGGGAGTTCTAGCACAGATACGCAGTATTTT.